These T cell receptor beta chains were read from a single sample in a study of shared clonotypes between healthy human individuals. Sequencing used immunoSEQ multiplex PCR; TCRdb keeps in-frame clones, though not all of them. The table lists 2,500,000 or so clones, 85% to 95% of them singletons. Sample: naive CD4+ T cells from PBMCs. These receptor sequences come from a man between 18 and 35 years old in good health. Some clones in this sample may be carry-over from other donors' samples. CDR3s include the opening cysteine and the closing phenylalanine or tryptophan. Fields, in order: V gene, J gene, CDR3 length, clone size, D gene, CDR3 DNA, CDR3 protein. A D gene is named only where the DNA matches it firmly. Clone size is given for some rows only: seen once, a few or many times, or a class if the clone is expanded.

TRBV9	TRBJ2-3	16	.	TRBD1	TGTGCCAGCAGCGTAGTTGACAGGGGGATACAGGATACGCAGTATTTT	CASSVVDRGIQDTQYF
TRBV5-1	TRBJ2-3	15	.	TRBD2	TGCGCCAGCAGCAAACTAGCGGGAGCCCCAGATACGCAGTATTTT	CASSKLAGAPDTQYF
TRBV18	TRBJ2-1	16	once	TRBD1	TGTGCCAGCTCACCACCCCACAGGGGTCCCTACAATGAGCAGTTCTTC	CASSPPHRGPYNEQFF
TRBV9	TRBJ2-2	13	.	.	TGTGCCAGCAGCGTGACTAGCACCGGGGAGCTGTTTTTT	CASSVTSTGELFF
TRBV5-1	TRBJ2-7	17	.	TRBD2	TGCGCCAGCAGCACCGCGGGGACTAGCGGAGGACCCTACGAGCAGTACTTC	CASSTAGTSGGPYEQYF
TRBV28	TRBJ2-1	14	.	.	TGTGCCAGCAAGCAGGGTCCCTCTTATGGTGAGCAGTTCTTC	CASKQGPSYGEQFF
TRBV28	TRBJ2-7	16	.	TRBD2	TGTGCCAGCAACTTCCTCGGGACTAGCGGAACCTACGAGCAGTACTTC	CASNFLGTSGTYEQYF
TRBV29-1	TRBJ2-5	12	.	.	TGCAGCGTTGAGCCTGGGGGGGAGACCCAGTACTTC	CSVEPGGETQYF
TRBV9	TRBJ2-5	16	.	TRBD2	TGTGCCAGCAGCGTAGTTGTAGCGGGGGGCCAAGAGACCCAGTACTTC	CASSVVVAGGQETQYF
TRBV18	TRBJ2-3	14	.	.	TGTGCCAGCTCACTTCCCGGGTCCACAGATACGCAGTATTTT	CASSLPGSTDTQYF
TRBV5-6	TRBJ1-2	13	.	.	TGTGCCAGCAGCTTGGGCCTCACCGGTGGCTACACCTTC	CASSLGLTGGYTF
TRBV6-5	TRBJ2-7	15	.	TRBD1	TGTGCCAGCAGTACCCCGGGACAGGGTATCGACGAGCAGTACTTC	CASSTPGQGIDEQYF
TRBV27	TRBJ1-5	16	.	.	TGTGCCAGCAGTTCCTTACAGGGTAATAGCAATCAGCCCCAGCATTTT	CASSSLQGNSNQPQHF
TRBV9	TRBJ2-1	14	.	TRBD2	TGTGCCAGCAGCGACGGACTAGCGCTGCATGAGCAGTTCTTC	CASSDGLALHEQFF
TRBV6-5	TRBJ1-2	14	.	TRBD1	TGTGCCAGCAGCCGACAGGGGTCAGGCTATGGCTACACCTTC	CASSRQGSGYGYTF
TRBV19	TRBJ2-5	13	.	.	TGTGCCAGTAGTACCAGGCAGCAAGAGACCCAGTACTTC	CASSTRQQETQYF
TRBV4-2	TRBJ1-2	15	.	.	TGTGCCAGCAGCCAAGATCTACAACAGCCCTATGGCTACACCTTC	CASSQDLQQPYGYTF
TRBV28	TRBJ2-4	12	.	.	TGTGCCAGCAGCCCAAGGGGGGACATTCAGTACTTC	CASSPRGDIQYF
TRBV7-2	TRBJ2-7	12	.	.	TGTGCCAGCAGCTTATCAGGGTACGAGCAGTACTTC	CASSLSGYEQYF